The 21 T cell receptor beta chains in this list originate from one sample, sequenced in a study of blood T cell repertoires in COVID-19. Sequencing was performed with immunoSEQ multiplex PCR; in TCRdb, only in-frame clones are kept and a portion is missing. The data contain about 260,000 clones, approximately 90% of them singletons. The sequencing sample was made of peripheral blood. The receptors stem from a man aged 55 to 70 who had recovered from COVID-19.

This clone was found once. The chain employs TRBV5-1 and TRBJ2-2; 9 bases fit TRBD1. V was clipped by 3 bases and J by 0 bases; unmatched bases: 6. CDR1 and CDR2 (germline): SGHRS, YFSETQ. The CDR3 sequence is 17 residues long. CDR3 bases: TGCGCCAGCAGCTATCAAGGGACAGGGACGAACACCGGGGAGCTGTTTTTT. Translated, it gives CASSYQGTGTNTGELFF.

The chain employs TRBV7-3 and TRBJ2-3, with D maybe TRBD2 (6 bases). Germline V gene sequence: CDR1 SGHTA, CDR2 FQGTGA. The CDR3 is 13 residues long. Trimming stripped 5 bases from V and 1 base from J, with 7 bases between. CDR3 in DNA: TGTGCCAGCAGCGGCGGGGGCACAGATACGCAGTATTTT. The encoded protein is CASSGGGTDTQYF.

This sequence joins TRBV7-2 and TRBJ1-2; 11 bases match TRBD1. The germline gives CDR1 SGHTA, CDR2 FQGNSA. The CDR3 contains 15 residues. V lost 7 bases, J lost 5 bases, and 9 bases stayed unmatched. The CDR3 loop reads CASTARTGGVYGYTF. Written as DNA, the CDR3 is TGTGCCAGCACCGCCCGGACAGGGGGCGTTTATGGCTACACCTTC.

The V gene is TRBV5-6, the J gene TRBJ1-4, with no clear D. This CDR3 comprises 9 residues. V was trimmed by 6 bases and J by 17 bases, leaving 11 bases between them. The germline V gene has CDR1 SGHDT and CDR2 YYEEEE. CDR3 nucleotide sequence: TGTGCCAGCACCCCTCCCTTTTTTTTT. Translation: CASTPPFFF. The full variable domain, its missing parts supplied by reference TRBV5-6 and TRBJ1-4, is DAGVTQSPTHLIKTRGQQVTLRCSPKSGHDTVSWYQQALGQGPQFIFQYYEEEERQRGNFPDRFSGHQFPNYSSELNVNALLLGDSALYLCASTPPFFFGSGTQLSVL.

The V call is TRBV6-5, the J call TRBJ2-1, with TRBD2 matching 8 bases. The CDR3 has 15 residues. Trimming removed 6 bases from V and 1 base from J; junction bases left unmatched: 5. Germline values: CDR1 MNHEY, CDR2 SVGAGI. In DNA form, the CDR3 reads TGTGCCAGCAGGAGGCGGGGGGCGTCCTACAATGAGCAGTTCTTC. Translating gives CASRRRGASYNEQFF.

The V call is TRBV9, the J call TRBJ2-3; 10 bases fit TRBD2. This CDR3 comprises 16 residues. Per the germline V gene, CDR1 is SGDLS and CDR2 is YYNGEE. Unmatched junction bases numbered 10, after V lost 3 bases and J lost 6 bases. CDR3 coding DNA: TGTGCCAGCAGCGGCCTAGCGGGGGATTCCCCCGATACGCAGTATTTT. Protein: CASSGLAGDSPDTQYF.

J is TRBJ1-5 and V is TRBV6-5; 7 positions agree with TRBD1. With V trimmed by 2 bases and J by 5 bases, 6 bases remained unmatched. CDR1 and CDR2 from the germline V gene are MNHEY and SVGAGI. The CDR3 has 15 residues. For the CDR3, the DNA is TGTGCCAGCAGTTACCGGACAGGTGTGGATCAGCCCCAGCATTTT. Protein: CASSYRTGVDQPQHF.

This rearrangement joins TRBV3-1 (or the pseudogene TRBV3-2) to TRBJ1-5; 8 bases match TRBD1. CDR3 length: 17 amino acids. Germline V CDR1 and CDR2: LGHDT, YNNKEL (reference sequence). The V and J ends lost 1 base and 4 bases, in that order; junction bases with no gene match: 9. The CDR3 region is CASSQVVRTGRNQPQHF. The CDR3 nucleotides are TGTGCCAGCAGCCAAGTTGTAAGGACAGGGAGGAATCAGCCCCAGCATTTT.

The chain carries TRBV10-3 and TRBJ1-1; possibly TRBD1 for D (5 bases). The CDR3 loop spans 13 amino acids. Looked up from germline, CDR1 is ENHRY and CDR2 is SYGVKD. V was trimmed by 7 bases and J by 5 bases, leaving 14 bases between them. Written as DNA, the CDR3 is TGTGCCATCAACACCGGGGGGGATACTGAAGCTTTCTTT. Protein sequence: CAINTGGDTEAFF.

The V call is TRBV27, the J call TRBJ2-3, with TRBD1 matching 7 bases. This CDR3 is built from 14 residues. CDR1 and CDR2 from the germline V gene are MNHEY and SMNVEV (reference sequence). V trimming: 6 bases; J trimming: 8 bases; junction bases outside the gene matches: 11. CDR3 sequence reads: CASRPTGPQFTQYF. CDR3 nucleotides: TGTGCCAGCAGGCCGACAGGGCCACAATTTACGCAGTATTTT.

The sample holds one count of this clone. The chain links TRBV10-2 to TRBJ2-5, with TRBD1 as a possible D gene (5 bases). The CDR3 extends over 13 amino acids. Germline CDR1 WSHSY, CDR2 SAAADI. Trimming shortened V by 3 bases and J by 4 bases, and 9 bases separated the two germline ends. The CDR3 DNA follows: TGCGCCAGCAGTGATAGTCAGGGAGAGACCCAGTACTTC. As protein: CASSDSQGETQYF.

In DNA, the CDR3 is TGTGCCAGCAGCCGAACGGGCGGGGGAGCGAACACCGGGGAGCTGTTTTTT. As protein: CASSRTGGGANTGELFF. The chain carries TRBV4-2 and TRBJ2-2, with 7 positions matching TRBD2. The trim removed 4 bases at V and 0 bases at J, leaving 8 bases unmatched. Germline loops: CDR1 LGHNA, CDR2 YNFKEQ. There are 17 residues in the CDR3.

CDR3 loop: CASSSRDRYQPQHF. As DNA, the CDR3 is TGTGCCAGTAGTAGCCGGGACAGATATCAGCCCCAGCATTTT. This chain uses TRBV19 with TRBJ1-5; 7 nucleotides align to TRBD1. With 4 bases clipped from V and 5 bases from J, the junction kept 5 bases outside the gene matches. The CDR3 is made up of 14 amino acids. The germline V gene has CDR1 LNHDA and CDR2 SQIVND (reference sequence).

This chain links TRBV7-9 with TRBJ1-1; a possible D gene is TRBD1 (5 bases). Trimming removed 3 bases at V and 5 bases at J, with 10 bases between. This CDR3 comprises 13 residues. The germline gives CDR1 SEHNR, CDR2 FQNEAQ (reference sequence). The CDR3 bases are TGTGCCAGCAGCTTCAGGGTAGGGACTGAAGCTTTCTTT. As protein: CASSFRVGTEAFF.

This rearrangement joins TRBV9 to TRBJ2-2; the match to TRBD1 covers 8 bases. CDR3 length equals 17 residues. V gave up 0 bases and J gave up 4 bases; unmatched junction bases: 8. Germline V CDR1 and CDR2: SGDLS, YYNGEE. DNA of the CDR3: TGTGCCAGCAGCGTAGTACCAGGACAGGGCTCCACCGGGGAGCTGTTTTTT. It yields the protein CASSVVPGQGSTGELFF. The full variable domain, its missing parts supplied by reference TRBV9 and TRBJ2-2, is DSGVTQTPKHLITATGQRVTLRCSPRSGDLSVYWYQQSLDQGLQFLIQYYNGEERAKGNILERFSAQQFPDLHSELNLSSLELGDSALYFCASSVVPGQGSTGELFFGEGSRLTVL.

The chain couples TRBV5-8 to TRBJ2-3; D is undetermined. The CDR3 length is 13 residues. Trimming shortened V by 2 bases and J by 2 bases, and 6 bases separated the two germline ends. Per the germline V gene, CDR1 is SGHTS and CDR2 is YDEGEE. CDR3 in DNA: TGTGCCAGCAGCTTCCGGGTCACAGATACGCAGTATTTT. Protein sequence: CASSFRVTDTQYF.

This chain uses TRBV7-2 with TRBJ1-1; D is possibly TRBD1 (5 bases). Trimming took off 5 bases at V and 0 bases at J, with 7 bases between the two ends. Per germline, CDR1 SGHTA and CDR2 FQGNSA. The CDR3 is 13 amino acids. CDR3 sequence: CASSRQMNTEAFF. CDR3 nucleotide sequence: TGTGCCAGCAGCCGACAGATGAACACTGAAGCTTTCTTT.

The rearrangement joins TRBV18 to TRBJ1-3; TRBD1 matches at 7 bases. The CDR3 has 19 amino acids. V dropped 2 bases and J dropped 2; count of bases not matched to a gene: 15. Germline V gene lookup returns CDR1 KGHSH and CDR2 LQKENI. The CDR3 DNA follows: TGTGCCAGCTCACCATTAGGGGGCTACCACCATTCGCCTGGAAACACCATATATTTT. This codes for CASSPLGGYHHSPGNTIYF.

Comments on this clone: Other DNA sequences in this sample translate to the same CDR3. The chain combines TRBV9 with TRBJ2-7, with TRBD2 matching 10 bases. The V and J ends lost 2 bases and 3 bases, in that order; junction bases with no gene match: 2. Germline V lookup: CDR1 SGDLS, CDR2 YYNGEE. The CDR3 extends over 14 amino acids. The CDR3 loop is CASSVSGGSYEQYF. The CDR3 coding sequence is TGTGCCAGCAGCGTTAGCGGGGGGAGCTACGAGCAGTACTTC.

The V gene is TRBV10-2, the J gene TRBJ2-1, with TRBD2 as a possible D gene (7 bases). Deletions cut 3 bases from V and 8 bases from J, with 20 bases between. The germline V gene has CDR1 WSHSY and CDR2 SAAADI. The CDR3 spans 16 residues. CDR3 coding DNA: TGCGCCAGCAGTGAAAGGGGGGGCCCGGTCCGGGATGAGCAGTTCTTC. Translating it yields CASSERGGPVRDEQFF.

The chain joins TRBV6-5 to TRBJ1-5; 8 positions agree with TRBD1. Germline lookup yields CDR1 MNHEY and CDR2 SVGAGI. Losses at the gene ends were 5 bases for V and 6 bases for J; bases not matched to a gene: 9. CDR3 length equals 15 residues. Here the CDR3 reads CASSTERTGGQPQHF. The CDR3 DNA is TGTGCCAGCAGTACGGAGCGAACAGGGGGTCAGCCCCAGCATTTT.